The next 11 T cell receptor beta chains were all read from a single sample in a study of blood T cell repertoires in COVID-19. The table came from immunoSEQ multiplex PCR; TCRdb's copy has only in-frame clones and leaves some out. The sample has 20,000 or so clones, 85% seen once. Sequenced input: peripheral blood. These receptors came from a man older than 75 with acute or convalescent COVID-19.

This chain joins TRBV28 and TRBJ2-5; D is undetermined. V was cut by 7 bases and J by 4 bases, with 7 bases left in between. The germline gives CDR1 MDHEN, CDR2 SYDVKM. This CDR3 is 11 amino acids long. The CDR3: CASTTGETQYF. The DNA of the CDR3 is TGTGCCAGCACCACTGGAGAGACCCAGTACTTC.

The chain carries TRBV19 and TRBJ2-1; TRBD1 might be the D (6 bases). Germline-derived CDR1 and CDR2 are LNHDA and SQIVND (reference sequence). There are 15 residues in the CDR3. V lost 2 bases, J lost 2 bases, and 10 bases lay in between. The CDR3 loop reads CASSIRQGTYNEQFF. In DNA form, the CDR3 reads TGTGCCAGTAGTATAAGGCAGGGGACCTACAATGAGCAGTTCTTC. Supplemented by reference TRBV19 and TRBJ2-1, the full variable domain reads DGGITQSPKYLFRKEGQNVTLSCEQNLNHDAMYWYRQDPGQGLRLIYYSQIVNDFQKGDIAEGYSVSREKKESFPLTVTSAQKNPTAFYLCASSIRQGTYNEQFFGPGTRLTVL.

With respect to this clone: Compared with germline, one end of the junction differs, possibly owing to a read error. This rearrangement joins TRBV30 to TRBJ1-2, with 10 bases aligning to TRBD1. Per germline, CDR1 GTSNPN and CDR2 SVGIG (reference sequence). CDR3 length: 15 amino acids. CDR3 in DNA: TGTGCCTGGAGTTCGGGACAGGGGACTAACTACGGCTACACCTTC. This sequence encodes CAWSSGQGTNYGYTF.

This clone was detected only once. The chain employs TRBV7-9 and TRBJ1-2; the match to TRBD1 covers 7 bases. With 5 bases clipped from V and 6 bases from J, the junction kept 6 bases outside the gene matches. The CDR3 has 13 residues. Germline V gene sequence: CDR1 SEHNR, CDR2 FQNEAQ (reference sequence). The CDR3 spells CASSGGQTDGYTF. The CDR3, as DNA: TGTGCCAGCAGCGGGGGACAGACTGATGGCTACACCTTC.

This clone was found once. CDR3 DNA sequence: TGTGCCAGCTCACCAGGGCAGGCTGGGCAAGAGACCCAGTACTTC. The encoded protein is CASSPGQAGQETQYF. The chain combines TRBV18 with TRBJ2-5; D unclear. The V end lost 2 bases, the J end lost 2 bases, and 12 bases lay between the germline ends. The germline V gene encodes CDR1 KGHSH and CDR2 LQKENI. The CDR3 sequence is 15 residues long.

J is TRBJ1-1 and V is TRBV6-2 or TRBV6-3, with 9 positions matching TRBD1. V gave up 0 bases and J gave up 9 bases; unmatched junction bases: 8. CDR1 is MNHEY, CDR2 SVGEGT, per germline. The CDR3 runs 15 residues. Here the CDR3 DNA reads TGTGCCAGCAGTTACTCGATGTCGGGACAGGGCAAAGCTTTCTTT. Its protein is CASSYSMSGQGKAFF.

The rearrangement uses TRBV28 and TRBJ1-2; D gene ambiguous. Per germline, CDR1 MDHEN and CDR2 SYDVKM. The CDR3 consists of 14 residues. Between the trimmed V and J ends, which lost 6 bases and 8 bases, there was a span of 19 bases. This chain's CDR3 is CASSSSGSGGGYTF. The CDR3 DNA sequence: TGTGCCAGCAGCTCCTCGGGCTCCGGAGGGGGCTACACCTTC.

The J gene is TRBJ2-5, the V gene TRBV6-2 or TRBV6-3; TRBD1 matches 8 bases. The V segment lost 6 bases and the J segment 2 bases; nucleotides outside the gene matches: 8. Germline V CDR1 and CDR2: MNHEY, SVGEGT. This CDR3 is built from 15 residues. CDR3 nucleotide sequence: TGTGCCAGCAGCCGAAACGGACAGGGACAAGAGACCCAGTACTTC. Its translation is CASSRNGQGQETQYF.

The rearrangement uses TRBV24-1 and TRBJ2-3, with TRBD2 matching over 7 bases. Germline V gene sequence: CDR1 KGHDR, CDR2 SFDVKD. J lost 6 bases, V lost 4 bases, and 6 bases had no gene match. This CDR3 comprises 14 residues. The CDR3, as DNA: TGTGCCACCAGTGACCCAGCGGGATGGGATACGCAGTATTTT. As protein: CATSDPAGWDTQYF.

V is TRBV28 and J is TRBJ1-1; 10 nucleotides match TRBD1. The V gene's germline CDR1 is MDHEN and CDR2 SYDVKM. The V and J ends lost 3 bases and 7 bases, in that order; junction bases with no gene match: 2. The CDR3 loop spans 13 amino acids. The chain's CDR3 is CASSFDRGLEAFF. The DNA of the CDR3 is TGTGCCAGCAGTTTTGACAGGGGGCTTGAAGCTTTCTTT.

This sequence joins TRBV5-6 and TRBJ2-5; tentative D call: TRBD2 (6 bases). The CDR3 contains 13 residues. The V and J ends lost 5 bases and 5 bases respectively, with 13 bases between them. Germline V CDR1 and CDR2: SGHDT, YYEEEE. The CDR3 here is CASSRDSRETQYF. CDR3 DNA sequence: TGTGCCAGCAGTCGGGACTCCAGGGAGACCCAGTACTTC.